This paragraph reports one TCR beta chain. Its antigen remains unknown. For TCR beta, libraries came from iRepertoire HTBI primers and Arm-PCR of CDR3 regions. TCRdb itself ran the multiplex PCR reads through MiXCR, one entry per CDR3 protein. The table shows about 530,000 distinct CDR3 sequences, with 16% occurring only once. Time point reported: newly diagnosed GD, antithyroid drugs for less than 3 months. PBMC RNA was the source of the TCR library. The collection involved drawing around 10 milliliters of peripheral blood into EDTA tubes. These data are taken from a study of regulatory T cells in long-lasting Graves disease. The CDR3 is 14 residues long. Per the germline V gene, CDR1 is LNHDA and CDR2 is SQIVND (reference sequence). The V gene lost 5 bases and the J gene lost 5 bases, with 10 bases spanning the gap. Notes on the study in general: Owing to a sample size that was small, accuracy may have been reduced.

The sample was also reused in another study, on T cells in Graves' hyperthyroidism and ophthalmopathy.

This receptor was identified in a woman aged 35-65 years with Graves disease. The sequenced sample was peripheral blood mononuclear cells (PBMCs), obtained at new diagnosis, from a patient treated with antithyroid drugs. The chain employs TRBV19 and TRBJ1-6; D not certain. CDR3 nucleotide sequence: TGTGCCAGTAGTTACCGGGAAAATAATTCACCCCTCCACTTT. It codes for CASSYRENNSPLHF.